A selection of T cell receptor beta chains follows, all from one sample in a study of T cell changes during pregnancy in multiple sclerosis. TCRdb's table, derived via immunoSEQ multiplex PCR, lists solely in-frame clones and lacks some. The data show around 70,000 clones, 90% to 95% seen once. The sequences come from peripheral blood, collected after pregnancy. The receptors here all came from a female donor with multiple sclerosis, enrolled in a pregnancy study. Each CDR3 is given with its conserved first and last residue. D genes are given only for firm matches.

.	TRBV28	TRBJ2-2	TGTGCCAGCAGTTTCGGCAGGGCGAACACCGGGGAGCTGTTTTTT	CASSFGRANTGELFF
.	TRBV6-5	TRBJ1-1	TGTGCCAGCAGCCAGACTATGAACACTGAAGCTTTCTTT	CASSQTMNTEAFF
TRBD2	TRBV5-4	TRBJ2-2	TGTGCCAGCAGCTTGGTGGGGGTTGGCGGGAGGAACACCGGGGAGCTGTTTTTT	CASSLVGVGGRNTGELFF
TRBD2	TRBV7-3	TRBJ2-3	TGTGCCAGCAGCTTAGGGGGGCTAGCGGGTGACACAGATACGCAGTATTTT	CASSLGGLAGDTDTQYF
.	TRBV5-6	TRBJ1-2	TGTGCCAGCAGCTTGGAACAGGGAAACTATGGCTACACCTTC	CASSLEQGNYGYTF
TRBD1	TRBV30	TRBJ1-2	TGTGCCTGGAGCAAAGGACAGGGGTCAGCTAACTATGGCTACACCTTC	CAWSKGQGSANYGYTF
TRBD1	TRBV4-1	TRBJ2-3	TGCGCCAGCAGCCAAGAGGTGGGACAGGGCACAGATACGCAGTATTTT	CASSQEVGQGTDTQYF
TRBD2	TRBV6-1	TRBJ2-1	TGTGCCAGCAGTACGACTAGCGGGAATGAGCAGTTCTTC	CASSTTSGNEQFF
TRBD1	TRBV5-1	TRBJ1-2	TGCGCCAGCAGCTTGGGACAGGGTGGCTACACCTTC	CASSLGQGGYTF
TRBD2	TRBV2	TRBJ2-3	TGTGCCAGCAGTCTCTCACTAGCGGGAGATTCAGATACGCAGTATTTT	CASSLSLAGDSDTQYF
TRBD2	TRBV27	TRBJ2-1	TGTGCCAGCAGTCTCGGTAGCGGGAGACTAGACAATGAGCAGTTCTTC	CASSLGSGRLDNEQFF